This T cell receptor beta chain was profiled in a study of siplizumab effects on memory and regulatory T cells. The study's findings and limits: Unstimulated naive T cells seemed to show more diversity than memory cells did, and they also seemed to be among the major contributors to the alloresponse. Whether proliferating Tregs in siplizumab cultures suppress was not functionally confirmed. The drug siplizumab significantly decreased the alloreactive sequences that could be traced to unstimulated CD4+ memory cells.

The CDR3 extends over 12 amino acids. Trimming stripped 7 bases from V and 3 bases from J, with 9 bases between. Germline V gene sequence: CDR1 LNHDA, CDR2 SQIVND (reference sequence). Worth noting for this clone: Antigen unknown.

Data came from immunoSEQ multiplex PCR; TCRdb stores just in-frame clones and leaves some out. Among 90,000 to 95,000 clones listed, 95% to 97% were seen once. This TCR was sampled from a human donor in good health. The V and J genes are TRBV19 and TRBJ1-2; perhaps TRBD1 as D (5 bases). The sequenced sample was naive CD4+ T cells sorted from blood. CDR3 sequence reads: CASMGEYYGYTF. CDR3 coding DNA: TGTGCCAGTATGGGGGAGTACTATGGCTACACCTTC.